These 6 T cell receptor beta chains share one sample of origin, sequenced in a study of blood T cell repertoires in COVID-19. TCRdb keeps only in-frame clones here, not all; method: immunoSEQ multiplex PCR. The repertoire holds about 480,000 clones, with approximately 90% as singletons. The sequenced sample was peripheral blood. Receptors originate from a woman between 45 and 60 years old with COVID-19, enrolled during active disease.

This chain uses TRBV6-5 with TRBJ1-1, with 7 bases lining up with TRBD1. Trimming removed 7 bases from V and 3 bases from J; junction bases left unmatched: 11. The CDR3 length is 15 residues. Germline CDR1 is MNHEY and CDR2 is SVGAGI. DNA for the CDR3: TGTGCCAGCACAGAACCGAATCAGGGGGACACTGAAGCTTTCTTT. This encodes CASTEPNQGDTEAFF.

J is TRBJ2-7 and V is TRBV3-1 (or the pseudogene TRBV3-2); D unresolved. V was shortened by 1 base and J by 0 bases, with 10 bases between the two germline ends. This CDR3 region has 15 residues. Per the germline V gene, CDR1 is LGHDT and CDR2 is YNNKEL (reference sequence). The CDR3, as DNA: TGTGCCAGCAGCCAAGGACCCCGGGTCTCCTACGAGCAGTACTTC. Encoded protein: CASSQGPRVSYEQYF.

This clone was detected only once. The gene calls are TRBV7-9 and TRBJ2-7; a possible D gene is TRBD1 (5 bases). The CDR3 is 12 residues long. Germline V gene sequence: CDR1 SEHNR, CDR2 FQNEAQ (reference sequence). Trimming took off 2 bases at V and 5 bases at J, with 7 bases between the two ends. The CDR3 protein is CASSLQGNEQYF. The CDR3 region has the DNA TGTGCCAGCAGCTTACAGGGAAACGAGCAGTACTTC.

This chain joins TRBV11-1 and TRBJ2-7; possible D gene TRBD1, 6 bases. In germline, CDR1 is SGHAT, CDR2 FQDESV (reference sequence). The CDR3 spans 13 residues. Trimming removed 1 base from V and 13 bases from J, with 17 bases in between. The CDR3 sequence: CASSLGLQGGEYF. The CDR3 coding sequence is TGTGCCAGCAGCTTAGGTCTACAGGGTGGTGAATACTTC.

The J gene is TRBJ2-7, the V gene TRBV5-1; TRBD1 matches at 8 bases. The CDR3 is made up of 13 amino acids. With V trimmed by 2 bases and J by 6 bases, 4 bases remained unmatched. Germline CDR1 and CDR2: SGHRS and YFSETQ. CDR3 sequence (DNA): TGCGCCAGCAGCTTTCGGACAGGGAGCGAGCAGTACTTC. Encoded protein: CASSFRTGSEQYF.

The chain has TRBV5-6 and TRBJ2-2, with 8 bases lining up with TRBD1. J gave up 4 bases and V 1 base, and 3 bases lay outside the gene matches. CDR1 SGHDT and CDR2 YYEEEE come from the germline V gene. CDR3 length equals 15 residues. CDR3: CASSLTDRVTGELFF. Here the CDR3 DNA reads TGTGCCAGCAGCTTGACGGACAGGGTCACCGGGGAGCTGTTTTTT. The entire variable domain, with the rest obtained from reference TRBV5-6 and TRBJ2-2, is as follows: DAGVTQSPTHLIKTRGQQVTLRCSPKSGHDTVSWYQQALGQGPQFIFQYYEEEERQRGNFPDRFSGHQFPNYSSELNVNALLLGDSALYLCASSLTDRVTGELFFGEGSRLTVL.